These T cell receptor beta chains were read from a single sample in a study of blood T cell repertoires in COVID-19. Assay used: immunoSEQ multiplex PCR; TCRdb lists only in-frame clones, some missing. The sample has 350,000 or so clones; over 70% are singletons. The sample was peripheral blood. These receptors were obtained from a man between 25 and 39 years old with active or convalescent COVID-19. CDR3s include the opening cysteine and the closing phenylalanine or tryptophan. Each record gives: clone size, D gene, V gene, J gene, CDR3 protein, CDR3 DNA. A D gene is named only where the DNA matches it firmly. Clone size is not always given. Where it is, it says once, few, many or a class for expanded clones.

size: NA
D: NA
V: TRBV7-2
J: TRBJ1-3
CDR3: CASSSRAGNTIYF
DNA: TGTGCCAGCAGCAGCAGGGCTGGAAACACCATATATTTT

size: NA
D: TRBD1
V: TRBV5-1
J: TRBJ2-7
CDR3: CASSPGQGAREQYF
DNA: TGCGCCAGCAGCCCCGGACAGGGGGCGCGCGAGCAGTACTTC

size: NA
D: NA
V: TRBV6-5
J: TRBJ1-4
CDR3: CASGGSGHEKLFF
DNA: TGTGCCAGCGGCGGGTCCGGGCATGAAAAACTGTTTTTT

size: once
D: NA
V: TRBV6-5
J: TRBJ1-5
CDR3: CASSSREDQPQHF
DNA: TGTGCCAGCAGTTCCAGGGAGGACCAGCCCCAGCATTTT

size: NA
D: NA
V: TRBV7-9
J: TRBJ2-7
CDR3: CASSLATKEQYF
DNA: TGTGCCAGCAGCTTAGCTACAAAGGAGCAGTACTTC

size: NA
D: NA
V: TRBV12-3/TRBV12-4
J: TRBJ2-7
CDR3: CASSSRVGEQYF
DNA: TGTGCCAGCAGTTCCAGGGTGGGAGAGCAGTACTTC

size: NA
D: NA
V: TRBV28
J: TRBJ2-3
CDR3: CASSLVKLPTDTQYF
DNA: TGTGCCAGCAGTTTAGTGAAACTGCCCACAGATACGCAGTATTTT

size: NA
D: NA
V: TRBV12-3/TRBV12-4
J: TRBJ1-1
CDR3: CASSFAGNTEAFF
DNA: TGTGCCAGCAGTTTCGCAGGGAACACTGAAGCTTTCTTT

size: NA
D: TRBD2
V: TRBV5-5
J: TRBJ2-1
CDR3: CASSLNSGISYNEQFF
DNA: TGTGCCAGCAGCTTAAATAGCGGGATCTCCTACAATGAGCAGTTCTTC

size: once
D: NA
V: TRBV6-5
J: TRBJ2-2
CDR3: CASRAGGNTGELFF
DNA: TGTGCCAGCAGAGCCGGGGGGAACACCGGGGAGCTGTTTTTT

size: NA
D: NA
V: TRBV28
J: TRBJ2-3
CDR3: CASSLTGSADTQYF
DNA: TGTGCCAGCAGTTTGACCGGGTCGGCAGATACGCAGTATTTT

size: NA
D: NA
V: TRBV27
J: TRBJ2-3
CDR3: CASSLQGADTQYF
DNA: TGTGCCAGCAGTTTACAGGGTGCAGATACGCAGTATTTT

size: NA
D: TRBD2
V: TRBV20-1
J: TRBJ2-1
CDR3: CSAGGVAGSYNEQFF
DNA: TGCAGTGCTGGTGGGGTAGCGGGCTCCTACAATGAGCAGTTCTTC

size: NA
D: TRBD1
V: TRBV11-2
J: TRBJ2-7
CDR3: CATQVTGAVSAYEQYF
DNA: TGTGCCACCCAGGTGACAGGGGCGGTTAGCGCCTACGAGCAGTACTTC

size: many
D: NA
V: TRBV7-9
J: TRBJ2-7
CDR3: CASRGEGYEQYF
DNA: TGTGCCAGCAGGGGAGAGGGTTACGAGCAGTACTTC

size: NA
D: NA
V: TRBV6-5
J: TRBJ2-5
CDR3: CASSPGRAQETQYF
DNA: TGTGCCAGCAGTCCCGGCAGGGCCCAAGAGACCCAGTACTTC

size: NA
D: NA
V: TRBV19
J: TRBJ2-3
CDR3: CASSIDLGRGNTQYF
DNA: TGTGCCAGTAGTATAGATCTCGGCAGGGGAAATACGCAGTATTTT

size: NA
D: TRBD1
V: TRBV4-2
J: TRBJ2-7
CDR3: CASSQAGTGPYEQYF
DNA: TGTGCCAGCAGCCAAGCCGGGACAGGGCCCTACGAGCAGTACTTC

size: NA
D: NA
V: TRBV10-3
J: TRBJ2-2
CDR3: CAISGVRVKQVSGELFF
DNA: TGTGCCATCAGTGGCGTCCGGGTTAAACAGGTATCCGGGGAGCTGTTTTTT

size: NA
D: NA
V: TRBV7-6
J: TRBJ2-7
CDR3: CASSLLRAADYEQYF
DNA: TGTGCCAGCAGCCTCCTCCGAGCGGCCGACTACGAGCAGTACTTC

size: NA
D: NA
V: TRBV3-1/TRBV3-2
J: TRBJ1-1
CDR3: CASSQDRTEAFF
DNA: TGTGCCAGCAGCCAAGACCGCACTGAAGCTTTCTTT

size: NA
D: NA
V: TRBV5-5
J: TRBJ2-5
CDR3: CASSLTRPARETQYF
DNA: TGTGCCAGCAGCTTGACGCGCCCTGCCAGGGAGACCCAGTACTTC

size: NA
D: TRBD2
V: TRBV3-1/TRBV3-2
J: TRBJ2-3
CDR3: CASSHLAVQVGTQYF
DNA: TGTGCCAGCAGCCACCTAGCGGTCCAGGTGGGTACGCAGTATTTT

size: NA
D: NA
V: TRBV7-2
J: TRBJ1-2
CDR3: CASSLGRTNYGYTF
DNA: TGTGCCAGCAGCTTAGGACGGACAAACTATGGCTACACCTTC

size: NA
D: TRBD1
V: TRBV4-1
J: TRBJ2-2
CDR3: CASSHPRQGQNTGELFF
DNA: TGCGCCAGCAGCCACCCTCGACAGGGCCAGAACACCGGGGAGCTGTTTTTT

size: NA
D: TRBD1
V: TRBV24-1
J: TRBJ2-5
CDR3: CATGQTQETQYF
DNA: TGTGCCACGGGACAGACCCAAGAGACCCAGTACTTC

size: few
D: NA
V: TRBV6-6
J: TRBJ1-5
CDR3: CASSIQALEPQHF
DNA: TGTGCCAGCAGCATACAGGCCCTTGAGCCCCAGCATTTT

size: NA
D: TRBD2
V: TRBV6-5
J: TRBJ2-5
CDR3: CASSYSRLAGGGTQYF
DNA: TGTGCCAGCAGTTACTCGAGACTAGCGGGAGGCGGGACCCAGTACTTC

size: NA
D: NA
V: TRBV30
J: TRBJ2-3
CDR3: CAWTASSDTQYF
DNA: TGTGCCTGGACAGCTAGTTCAGATACGCAGTATTTT

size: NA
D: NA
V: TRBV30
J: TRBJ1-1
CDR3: CAWSVGAVKAFF
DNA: TGTGCCTGGAGTGTAGGGGCGGTTAAGGCTTTCTTT

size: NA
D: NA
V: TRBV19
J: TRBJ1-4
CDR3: CASRRIPGGRNEKLFF
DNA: TGTGCCAGTAGACGGATCCCGGGGGGGCGGAATGAAAAACTGTTTTTT

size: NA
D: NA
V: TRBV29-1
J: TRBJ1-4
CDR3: CSVSQGGREKLFF
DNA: TGCAGCGTATCGCAGGGTGGCAGAGAAAAACTGTTTTTT

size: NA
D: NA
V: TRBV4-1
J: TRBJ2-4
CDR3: CASSQSIAAKNIQYF
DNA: TGCGCCAGCAGCCAATCCATAGCGGCCAAAAACATTCAGTACTTC

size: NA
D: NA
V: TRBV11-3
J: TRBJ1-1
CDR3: CASSPETAMNTEAFF
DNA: TGTGCCAGCAGTCCCGAGACAGCAATGAACACTGAAGCTTTCTTT

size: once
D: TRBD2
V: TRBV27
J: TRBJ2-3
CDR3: CASSLERGSTDTQYF
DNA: TGTGCCAGCAGTTTAGAGCGGGGCAGCACAGATACGCAGTATTTT

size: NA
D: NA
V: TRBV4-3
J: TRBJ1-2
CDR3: CASSREEALTF
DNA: TGCGCCAGCAGCCGCGAGGAGGCACTCACCTTC